These 25 T cell receptor beta chains were sequenced from one sample in a study of shared T cell receptors in the human thymus. Using immunoSEQ multiplex PCR, the repertoire was profiled, and TCRdb retains in-frame clones only, with some absent. The profile shows hundreds of thousands of clones, approximately 89% of them singletons. These data were likewise used in another study, on human thymus T cells.

Specimen: thymocytes. The receptors originated from a boy under two years old with a congenital heart defect.

This chain links TRBV19 with TRBJ2-2, with D possibly matching TRBD1 (6 bases). The CDR3 covers 14 residues. V was cut by 6 bases and J by 3 bases, with 11 bases left in between. CDR1 is LNHDA, CDR2 SQIVND, per germline (reference sequence). In nucleotides, the CDR3 is TGTGCCAGTAGGGTCAGGGGTCACACCGGGGAGCTGTTTTTT. Protein product: CASRVRGHTGELFF.

This clone appeared a single time. This chain connects TRBV27 to TRBJ1-4, with 8 bases aligning to TRBD1. Germline V gene lookup returns CDR1 MNHEY and CDR2 SMNVEV (reference sequence). This CDR3 comprises 14 residues. Losses at the gene ends were 4 bases for V and 8 bases for J; bases not matched to a gene: 6. CDR3 protein: CASSYDRGREKLFF. CDR3 nucleotides: TGTGCCAGCAGTTACGACAGGGGTCGAGAAAAACTGTTTTTT.

The J gene is TRBJ2-5, the V gene TRBV6-5; 7 positions match TRBD1. The germline V gene encodes CDR1 MNHEY and CDR2 SVGAGI. The CDR3 is 15 amino acids. The J segment lost 7 bases and the V segment lost 5 bases, leaving 13 bases of the junction unmatched. CDR3 DNA sequence: TGTGCCAGCAGTCGGAATGGACAGGAAGAGGGGACCCAGTACTTC. This gives the protein CASSRNGQEEGTQYF.

The chain links TRBV5-5 to TRBJ1-2; 9 nucleotides agree with TRBD1. This CDR3 region has 14 residues. Germline-derived CDR1 and CDR2 are SGHKS and YYEKEE (reference sequence). Trimming took 3 bases from V and 5 from J; bases not matched to a gene: 5. CDR3 loop: CASSYRGREYGYTF. The CDR3 DNA sequence: TGTGCCAGCAGCTACAGGGGGCGCGAGTATGGCTACACCTTC.

The rearrangement joins TRBV15 to TRBJ1-5; 7 bases align to TRBD1. Trimming removed 3 bases from V and 0 bases from J; junction bases left unmatched: 5. This CDR3 comprises 16 residues. From germline, CDR1 is LNHNV and CDR2 YYDKDF (reference sequence). Here the CDR3 DNA reads TGTGCCACCAGCAGTGGGACAGCCTATAGCAATCAGCCCCAGCATTTT. Translated: CATSSGTAYSNQPQHF.

The CDR3 DNA sequence: TGTGCCAGCTCACCGCCCGACAGACCTTTTGGTCAGCCCCAGCATTTT. Protein sequence: CASSPPDRPFGQPQHF. This sequence joins TRBV18 and TRBJ1-5, with a weak D call TRBD1 (5 bases). The CDR3 is 16 amino acids. V dropped 3 bases and J dropped 6 bases, with 18 bases sitting between them. Germline V gene lookup returns CDR1 KGHSH and CDR2 LQKENI.

The chain has TRBV2 and TRBJ1-1; TRBD1 matches at 9 bases. The CDR3 has 16 amino acids. After removal of 4 bases from V and 1 base from J, the junction contained 7 bases not matched to a gene. Germline V CDR1 and CDR2: SNHLY, FYNNEI. CDR3 nucleotides: TGTGCCAGCAGTGTTGCGGTGGGACAGGGGAACACTGAAGCTTTCTTT. It is translated as CASSVAVGQGNTEAFF.

The chain joins TRBV9 to TRBJ1-3; D is uncertain. Trimming took off 5 bases at V and 0 bases at J, with 9 bases between the two ends. Germline-derived CDR1 and CDR2 are SGDLS and YYNGEE. This CDR3 contains 14 residues. Written as DNA, the CDR3 is TGTGCCAGCAGGCGGGCTCGCTCTGGAAACACCATATATTTT. This codes for CASRRARSGNTIYF.

V and J are TRBV5-1 and TRBJ2-3; 9 positions agree with TRBD2. Germline lookup yields CDR1 SGHRS and CDR2 YFSETQ. With V trimmed by 4 bases and J by 6 bases, 15 bases remained unmatched. The CDR3 extends over 17 amino acids. CDR3 protein: CASSHNSSGAYGDTQYF. The CDR3 coding sequence is TGCGCCAGCAGCCACAATTCTAGCGGGGCTTATGGGGATACGCAGTATTTT.

The chain joins TRBV27 to TRBJ2-7, with D maybe TRBD1 (5 bases). The V gene lost 0 bases and the J gene lost 3 bases, with 15 bases spanning the gap. This CDR3 comprises 16 residues. Germline CDR1 and CDR2: MNHEY and SMNVEV (reference sequence). This CDR3 is CASSLSGQFPFYEQYF. DNA of the CDR3: TGTGCCAGCAGTTTATCGGGGCAGTTCCCCTTCTACGAGCAGTACTTC.

The chain couples TRBV12-5 to TRBJ2-7; the D gene is possibly TRBD2 (6 bases). Per the germline V gene, CDR1 is LGHNT and CDR2 is FRNRAP. The CDR3 has 15 residues. V lost 0 bases and J lost 0, with 9 bases in between. The CDR3 DNA is TGTGCTAGTGGTTTGGTATGGGGGGTCTCCTACGAGCAGTACTTC. Its protein product is CASGLVWGVSYEQYF.

The gene calls are TRBV27 and TRBJ2-7, with TRBD1 matching over 10 bases. The CDR3 length is 14 residues. The J segment lost 7 bases and the V segment lost 5 bases, leaving 8 bases of the junction unmatched. Germline CDR1 MNHEY, CDR2 SMNVEV (reference sequence). CDR3 in DNA: TGTGCCAGCAGTCTGGGACAGGGGTTAAGGGAGCAGTACTTC. As protein: CASSLGQGLREQYF.

The gene calls are TRBV19 and TRBJ1-5, with TRBD1 identical over 9 bases. The junction had 9 bases not matched to a gene; V was cut back by 3 bases and J by 3 bases. This CDR3 contains 17 residues. CDR1 LNHDA and CDR2 SQIVND come from the germline V gene (reference sequence). Here the CDR3 reads CASSMTGTGFDNQPQHF. As DNA, the CDR3 is TGTGCCAGTAGTATGACCGGGACAGGGTTCGACAATCAGCCCCAGCATTTT.

The V and J genes are TRBV7-2 and TRBJ1-3; 7 positions match TRBD1. This CDR3 contains 16 residues. The germline gives CDR1 SGHTA, CDR2 FQGNSA. V dropped 5 bases and J dropped 2; count of bases not matched to a gene: 9. The CDR3 loop is CASSHKQGLAGNTIYF. The CDR3 coding sequence is TGTGCCAGCAGCCATAAACAGGGGTTAGCTGGAAACACCATATATTTT.

This clone was found a few times. This chain uses TRBV19 with TRBJ1-6; 7 bases fit TRBD1. Germline CDR1 reads LNHDA; CDR2 reads SQIVND (reference sequence). This CDR3 spans 18 amino acids. Trimming at V came to 5 bases and at J to 3 bases, leaving 13 bases not matched to a gene. CDR3 coding DNA: TGTGCCAGTAGTTCTCCGGACAGGCGGAGGGTCTATAATTCACCCCTCCACTTT. It encodes CASSSPDRRRVYNSPLHF. Using reference TRBV19 and TRBJ1-6 for the parts outside the CDR3, the full variable domain is DGGITQSPKYLFRKEGQNVTLSCEQNLNHDAMYWYRQDPGQGLRLIYYSQIVNDFQKGDIAEGYSVSREKKESFPLTVTSAQKNPTAFYLCASSSPDRRRVYNSPLHFGNGTRLTVT.

This clone came up a few times. The gene calls are TRBV6-6 and TRBJ2-7, with D possibly TRBD1 on 6 matching bases. The CDR3 length is 13 residues. Trimming took 5 bases from V and 2 from J, leaving 10 bases between them. CDR1 is MNHNY and CDR2 is SVGAGI in the germline V gene (reference sequence). This CDR3 is CASSHGQPYEQYF. Written as DNA, the CDR3 is TGTGCCAGCAGTCATGGACAGCCCTACGAGCAGTACTTC.

The chain links TRBV12-5 to TRBJ2-4; TRBD1 matches at 7 bases. This CDR3 region has 14 residues. V was pared by 5 bases and J by 8 bases, with 9 bases of the junction left unmatched. From germline, CDR1 is LGHNT and CDR2 FRNRAP. CDR3 region: CASGVEGARDIQYF. CDR3 nucleotide sequence: TGTGCTAGTGGTGTAGAGGGGGCGAGGGACATTCAGTACTTC.

The DNA of the CDR3 is TGTGCCAGCAGCTCCAAGAGGGCCCCCCACAATGAGCAGTTCTTC. This sequence encodes CASSSKRAPHNEQFF. The rearrangement links TRBV7-6 to TRBJ2-1; D may be TRBD2 (5 bases). CDR3 length equals 15 residues. The germline CDR1 and CDR2 sequences are SGHVS and FNYEAQ. V lost 4 bases and J 5 bases, leaving 15 bases between the germline ends.

This clone was counted between two and nine times. The CDR3 reads CASKNRGRDGYTF. The CDR3 nucleotides are TGTGCCAGTAAGAATAGGGGGCGCGATGGCTACACCTTC. The rearrangement joins TRBV19 to TRBJ1-2; 7 bases line up with TRBD1. V gave up 7 bases and J gave up 6 bases; unmatched junction bases: 8. This CDR3 is built from 13 residues. Germline CDR1 and CDR2: LNHDA and SQIVND (reference sequence).

The chain employs TRBV6-1 and TRBJ1-5, with 8 bases identical to TRBD1. The V and J ends lost 5 bases and 2 bases, in that order; junction bases with no gene match: 5. Germline loops: CDR1 MNHNS, CDR2 SASEGT. The CDR3 loop spans 15 amino acids. The CDR3 nucleotides are TGTGCCAGCAGTCCACAGACAGGGGGCAATCAGCCCCAGCATTTT. Translation gives CASSPQTGGNQPQHF.

The gene calls are TRBV15 and TRBJ1-5; D ambiguous. Germline V gene data show CDR1 as LNHNV and CDR2 as YYDKDF (reference sequence). This CDR3 has 13 residues. V was shortened by 2 bases and J by 0 bases, with 2 bases between the two germline ends. The CDR3, as DNA: TGTGCCACCAGCAGATATAGCAATCAGCCCCAGCATTTT. Protein product: CATSRYSNQPQHF. Complete variable domain (other parts from reference TRBV15 and TRBJ1-5): DAMVIQNPRYQVTQFGKPVTLSCSQTLNHNVMYWYQQKSSQAPKLLFHYYDKDFNNEADTPDNFQSRRPNTSFCFLDIRSPGLGDTAMYLCATSRYSNQPQHFGDGTRLSIL.

As concerns this clone: At one of its ends the junction is not consistent with the germline gene, which may arise from a read error. The same CDR3 also results from other DNA sequences found in this sample. The chain recombines TRBV4-1 with TRBJ1-6; 7 nucleotides match TRBD1. The CDR3 has 17 amino acids. Looked up from germline, CDR1 is MGHRA and CDR2 is YSYEKL. The CDR3 region is CASSRLVDRAPNSPLHF. Written as DNA, the CDR3 is TGCGCCAGCAGCCGCCTAGTAGACAGGGCACCTAATTCCCCCCTCCACTTT.

The rearrangement links TRBV14 to TRBJ1-6; 8 bases align to TRBD1. V dropped 4 bases and J dropped 11; count of bases not matched to a gene: 7. This CDR3 has 14 amino acids. CDR1 is SGHDN, CDR2 FVKESK, per germline. This chain's CDR3 is CASSPRTGRAPLHF. CDR3 in DNA: TGTGCCAGCAGCCCCAGGACAGGGAGGGCACCCCTCCACTTT.

The genes are TRBV29-1 and TRBJ1-1, with 7 bases identical to TRBD1. After removal of 1 base from V and 6 bases from J, the junction contained 11 bases not matched to a gene. The germline V gene has CDR1 SQVTM and CDR2 ANQGSEA. The CDR3 has 15 residues. The CDR3 DNA follows: TGCAGCGTTGAAGGCCGAATGGGACAGCTCGCTGAAGCTTTCTTT. It translates to CSVEGRMGQLAEAFF.

The rearrangement links TRBV7-9 to TRBJ2-3; 8 bases align to TRBD1. CDR3 size: 16 residues. Looked up from germline, CDR1 is SEHNR and CDR2 is FQNEAQ (reference sequence). The V and J ends lost 1 base and 4 bases, in that order; junction bases with no gene match: 7. The CDR3 nucleotides are TGTGCCAGCAGCTTAGTGCCAGGGGGCTGGCCAGATACGCAGTATTTT. It translates to CASSLVPGGWPDTQYF.